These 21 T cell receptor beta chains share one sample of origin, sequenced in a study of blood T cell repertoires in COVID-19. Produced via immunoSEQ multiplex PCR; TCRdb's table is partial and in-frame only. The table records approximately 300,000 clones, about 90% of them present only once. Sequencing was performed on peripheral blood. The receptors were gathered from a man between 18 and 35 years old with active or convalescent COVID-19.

The CDR3 DNA is TGCGCCAGCAGCCCGGGGACAGCTGCAACTAATGAAAAACTGTTTTTT. It translates to CASSPGTAATNEKLFF. The genes are TRBV4-1 and TRBJ1-4, with 7 bases aligning to TRBD1. The CDR3 sequence is 16 residues long. Per germline, CDR1 MGHRA and CDR2 YSYEKL. Trimming cost V 4 bases and J 0 bases; bases outside gene matches: 5.

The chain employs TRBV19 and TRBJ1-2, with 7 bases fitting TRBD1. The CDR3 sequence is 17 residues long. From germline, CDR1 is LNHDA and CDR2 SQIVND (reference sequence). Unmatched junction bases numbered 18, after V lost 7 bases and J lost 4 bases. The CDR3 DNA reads TGTGCCAGTACCACCCTGGGGCTCCGGACAGGTCCCTATGGCTACACCTTC. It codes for CASTTLGLRTGPYGYTF.

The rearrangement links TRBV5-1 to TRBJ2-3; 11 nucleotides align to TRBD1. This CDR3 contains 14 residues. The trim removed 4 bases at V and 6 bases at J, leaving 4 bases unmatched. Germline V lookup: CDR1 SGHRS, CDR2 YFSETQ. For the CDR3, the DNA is TGCGCCAGCAGCCCCGGGACAGGGGGGGATACGCAGTATTTT. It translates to CASSPGTGGDTQYF. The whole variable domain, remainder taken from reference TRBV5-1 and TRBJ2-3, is KAGVTQTPRYLIKTRGQQVTLSCSPISGHRSVSWYQQTPGQGLQFLFEYFSETQRNKGNFPGRFSGRQFSNSRSEMNVSTLELGDSALYLCASSPGTGGDTQYFGPGTRLTVL.

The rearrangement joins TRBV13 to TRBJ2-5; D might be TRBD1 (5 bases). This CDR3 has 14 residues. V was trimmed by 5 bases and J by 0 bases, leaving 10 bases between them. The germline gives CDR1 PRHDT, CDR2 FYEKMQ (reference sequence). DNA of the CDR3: TGTGCCAGCAGCACCTACAGGTACCAAGAGACCCAGTACTTC. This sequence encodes CASSTYRYQETQYF.

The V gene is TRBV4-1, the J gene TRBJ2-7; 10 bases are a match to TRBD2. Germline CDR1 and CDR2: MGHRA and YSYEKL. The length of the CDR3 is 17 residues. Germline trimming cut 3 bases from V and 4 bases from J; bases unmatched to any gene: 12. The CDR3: CASSQAIQREGAYEQYF. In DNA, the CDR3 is TGCGCCAGCAGCCAGGCAATTCAGCGGGAGGGAGCATACGAGCAGTACTTC.

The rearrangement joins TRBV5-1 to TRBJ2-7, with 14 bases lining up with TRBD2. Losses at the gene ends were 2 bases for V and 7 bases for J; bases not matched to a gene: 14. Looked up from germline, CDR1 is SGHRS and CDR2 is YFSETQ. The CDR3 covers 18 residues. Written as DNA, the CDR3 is TGCGCCAGCAGCTTCCAGGGACTAGCGGGAGTTCAATCGGGAGAGCAGTACTTC. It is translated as CASSFQGLAGVQSGEQYF.

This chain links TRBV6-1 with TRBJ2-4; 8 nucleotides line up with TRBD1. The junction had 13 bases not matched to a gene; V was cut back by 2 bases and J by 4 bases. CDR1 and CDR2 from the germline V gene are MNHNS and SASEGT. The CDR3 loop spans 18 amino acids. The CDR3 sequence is CASSEFRDLQGAKNIQYF. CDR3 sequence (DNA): TGTGCCAGCAGTGAATTTCGGGACCTGCAGGGGGCTAAAAACATTCAGTACTTC.

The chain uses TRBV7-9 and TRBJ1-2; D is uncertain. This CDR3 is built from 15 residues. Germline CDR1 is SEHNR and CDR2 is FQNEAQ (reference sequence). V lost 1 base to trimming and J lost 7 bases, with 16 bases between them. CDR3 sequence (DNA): TGTGCCAGCAGCTTAGGGGATTGGAGGCGAGTTGGCTACACCTTC. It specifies CASSLGDWRRVGYTF.

CDR3 in amino acids: CASSLDVLWGTSIAEQYF. Written as DNA, the CDR3 is TGTGCCAGCAGCCTCGACGTCCTCTGGGGGACTAGCATTGCCGAGCAGTACTTC. V gene TRBV7-2 combines with J gene TRBJ2-7; TRBD2 matches at 9 bases. Germline assignment: CDR1 SGHTA and CDR2 FQGNSA. The CDR3 runs 18 residues. With V trimmed by 5 bases and J by 6 bases, 20 bases remained unmatched.

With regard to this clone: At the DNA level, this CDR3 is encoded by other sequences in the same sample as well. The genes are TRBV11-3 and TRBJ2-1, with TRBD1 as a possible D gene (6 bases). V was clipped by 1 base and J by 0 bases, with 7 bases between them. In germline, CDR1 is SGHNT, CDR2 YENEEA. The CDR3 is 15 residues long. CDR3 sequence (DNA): TGTGCCAGCAGCTTAGGCAGGGGCTCCTACAATGAGCAGTTCTTC. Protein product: CASSLGRGSYNEQFF. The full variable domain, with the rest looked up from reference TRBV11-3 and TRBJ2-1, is EAGVVQSPRYKIIEKKQPVAFWCNPISGHNTLYWYLQNLGQGPELLIRYENEEAVDDSQLPKDRFSAERLKGVDSTLKIQPAELGDSAVYLCASSLGRGSYNEQFFGPGTRLTVL.

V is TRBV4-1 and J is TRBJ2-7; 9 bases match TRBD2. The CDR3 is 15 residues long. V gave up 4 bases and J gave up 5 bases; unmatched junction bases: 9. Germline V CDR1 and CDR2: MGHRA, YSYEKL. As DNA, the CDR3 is TGCGCCAGCAGCCCTGTACTAGCGGGTCTGGACGAGCAGTACTTC. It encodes CASSPVLAGLDEQYF.

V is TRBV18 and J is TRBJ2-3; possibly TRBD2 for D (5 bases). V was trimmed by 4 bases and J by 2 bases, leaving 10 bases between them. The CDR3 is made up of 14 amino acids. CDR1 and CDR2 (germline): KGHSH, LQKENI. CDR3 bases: TGTGCCAGCTCACTCGGACTTTCCACAGATACGCAGTATTTT. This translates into CASSLGLSTDTQYF.

CDR3 protein: CASSQQGTEQYF. CDR3 nucleotides: TGTGCCAGCAGCCAACAGGGAACGGAGCAGTACTTC. This chain links TRBV3-1 (or the pseudogene TRBV3-2) with TRBJ2-7; weak D call: TRBD1 (5 bases). V lost 2 bases, J lost 7 bases, and 9 bases lay in between. This CDR3 spans 12 amino acids. CDR1 and CDR2 (germline): LGHDT, YNNKEL (reference sequence).

The CDR3 region is CASSPMRGTGSYMNTEAFF. CDR3 DNA sequence: TGTGCCAGTAGTCCGATGCGGGGGACAGGGTCGTACATGAACACTGAAGCTTTCTTT. V and J are TRBV19 and TRBJ1-1; 9 bases fit TRBD1. V lost 5 bases and J lost 0; bases outside the gene matches: 16. This CDR3 is 19 amino acids long. Germline V gene data show CDR1 as LNHDA and CDR2 as SQIVND (reference sequence).

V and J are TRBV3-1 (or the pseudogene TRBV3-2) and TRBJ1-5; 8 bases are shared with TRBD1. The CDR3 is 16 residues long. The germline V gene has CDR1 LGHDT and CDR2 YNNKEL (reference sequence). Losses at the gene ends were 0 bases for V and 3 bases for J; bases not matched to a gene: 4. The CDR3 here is CASSQDTGGLNQPQHF. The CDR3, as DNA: TGTGCCAGCAGCCAAGACACAGGGGGACTCAATCAGCCCCAGCATTTT.

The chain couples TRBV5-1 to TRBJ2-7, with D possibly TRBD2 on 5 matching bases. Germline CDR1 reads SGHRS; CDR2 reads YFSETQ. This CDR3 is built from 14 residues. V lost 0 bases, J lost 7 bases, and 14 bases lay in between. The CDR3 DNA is TGCGCCAGCAGCTTGGGGACTGTGGTGGGAGAGCAGTACTTC. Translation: CASSLGTVVGEQYF.

For the CDR3, the DNA is TGTGCCAGCAGCCTCACAGATACGCAGTATTTT. Its translation is CASSLTDTQYF. This rearrangement joins TRBV5-6 to TRBJ2-3; D is uncertain. Germline V gives CDR1 SGHDT, CDR2 YYEEEE. V gave up 4 bases and J gave up 2 bases, with 2 bases separating them. The CDR3 extends over 11 amino acids.

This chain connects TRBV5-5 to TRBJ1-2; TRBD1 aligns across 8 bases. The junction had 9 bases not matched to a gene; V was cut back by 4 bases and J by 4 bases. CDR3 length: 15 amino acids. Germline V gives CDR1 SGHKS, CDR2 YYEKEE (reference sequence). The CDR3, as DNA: TGTGCCAGCAGCCACGAGGGACAGGACCTCTATGGCTACACCTTC. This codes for CASSHEGQDLYGYTF.

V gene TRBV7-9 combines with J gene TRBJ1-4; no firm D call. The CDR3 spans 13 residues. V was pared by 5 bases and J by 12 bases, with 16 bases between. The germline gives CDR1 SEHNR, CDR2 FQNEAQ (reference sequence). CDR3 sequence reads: CASSPTGFAELFF. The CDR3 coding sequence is TGTGCCAGCAGCCCGACGGGATTTGCGGAACTGTTTTTT.

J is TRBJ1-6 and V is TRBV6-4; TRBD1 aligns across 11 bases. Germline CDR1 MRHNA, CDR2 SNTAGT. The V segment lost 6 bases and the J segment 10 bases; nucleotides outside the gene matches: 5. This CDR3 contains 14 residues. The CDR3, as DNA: TGTGCCAGCAGCGCCGGGACAGGGGGGTCACCCCTCCACTTT. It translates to CASSAGTGGSPLHF.

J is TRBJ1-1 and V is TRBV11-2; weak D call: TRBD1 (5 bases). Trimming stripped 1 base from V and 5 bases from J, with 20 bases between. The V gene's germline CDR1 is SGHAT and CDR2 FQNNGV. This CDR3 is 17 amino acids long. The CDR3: CASSLGIVQAPGTEAFF. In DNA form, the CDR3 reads TGTGCCAGCAGCTTAGGAATAGTCCAGGCCCCAGGGACTGAAGCTTTCTTT.